The TCR beta chain described here comes from a study of response to subunit inactivated influenza vaccine. Study-level points and caveats: Every seasonal influenza vaccination brings in few new T cells, the authors suggested.

TCRdb re-called the RT-PCR reads with MiXCR, one entry per CDR3 protein. The sample shows approximately 490,000 distinct CDR3 sequences, approximately 7.8% of them seen only once. This clonotype has ten or more counts. Antigen specificity is unknown. This sequence was found in a man aged 50 to 75 who received an inactivated influenza vaccine. The sequenced sample was PBMCs from blood, obtained about 23 months after vaccination.

The CDR3 region is CAGLRGEGYTF. The CDR3 DNA is TGTGCCGGCCTGAGGGGCGAGGGCTACACCTTC. V and J are TRBV7-9 and TRBJ1-2, with D tentatively TRBD1 (5 bases). The germline V and J ends were trimmed by 11 bases and 8 bases, with 15 bases remaining between them. In germline, CDR1 is SEHNR, CDR2 FQNEAQ (reference sequence). There are 11 residues in the CDR3.